This T cell receptor (beta chain) appears in the sequencing data of a study of naive and memory T cell subsets. As regards this clonotype: Antigen: not known.

Two oligonucleotides, mixed equimolar, formed the beta constant-region primer covering TRBC1 and TRBC2. The ligated cDNA underwent four PCR rounds using SP2 and nested alpha and beta constant-region primers. Ligation attached a single-stranded oligonucleotide with a 12-nucleotide UMI and the SP2 primer to the cDNA 3' end. TCRdb reprocessed the UMI-ligation and nested PCR reads with MiXCR, giving one entry per CDR3 protein. This sample has about 100,000 distinct CDR3 sequences, with around 13% found just once. Germline loops: CDR1 LNHDA, CDR2 SQIVND (reference sequence). The CDR3 length is 9 residues. Overall study findings and caveats: Gini index rose across naive, CM, EM and EMRA in CD4 and CD8. Especially in CD8 cells, naive repertoires contained a few larger clonotypes, possibly CD45RA-re-expressing memory cells.

This sequence joins TRBV19 and TRBJ2-5; D is ambiguous. Sequenced: naive CD8+ T cells from blood. The clonotype was recovered from a human donor in good health. The CDR3 region is CAAKETQYF. For the CDR3, the DNA is TGTGCGGCCAAGGAGACCCAGTACTTC.